The rows below give T cell receptor beta chains drawn from one sample of a study of blood T cell repertoires in COVID-19. This table comes from immunoSEQ multiplex PCR, and its TCRdb copy is limited to in-frame clones, with some not included. The sample includes about 190,000 clones, about four fifths of them seen just once. The sample consisted of PBMCs or T cells enriched from blood (not recorded which). These receptors were obtained from a woman aged 25-40 years who had been exposed to COVID-19. CDR3s include the opening cysteine and the closing phenylalanine or tryptophan. A D gene is named only where the DNA matches it firmly. The size entry is marked missing in some rows and otherwise reads once, few, many or a size class.

>TRBV6-1|-|TRBJ1-2|-
CASSEVLQGNYGYTF
TGTGCCAGCAGTGAAGTTCTACAGGGAAACTATGGCTACACCTTC
>TRBV10-1|-|TRBJ1-1|-
CASTSGNTEAFF
TGCGCCAGCACCAGCGGAAACACTGAAGCTTTCTTT
>TRBV12-5|once|TRBJ2-3|-
CASGPGGTGPDTQYF
TGTGCTAGTGGTCCGGGAGGGACAGGGCCAGATACGCAGTATTTT
>TRBV7-2|-|TRBJ1-2|-
CASSLAIRGGYGYTF
TGTGCCAGCAGCTTAGCGATTCGGGGAGGTTATGGCTACACCTTC
>TRBV5-4|many|TRBJ1-1|-
CASSSESGRSNTEAFF
TGTGCCAGCAGCTCAGAGAGTGGGAGATCGAACACTGAAGCTTTCTTT
>TRBV27|-|TRBJ1-1|-
CASSGPGNEAFF
TGTGCCAGCAGCGGACCGGGAAATGAAGCTTTCTTT
>TRBV23-1|-|TRBJ2-1|TRBD1
CASSQAGTGILNEQFF
TGCGCCAGCAGTCAAGCCGGGACAGGTATACTCAATGAGCAGTTCTTC
>TRBV3-1/TRBV3-2|-|TRBJ2-1|TRBD2
CASTQRDGRNEQFF
TGTGCCAGCACCCAGCGGGACGGAAGAAATGAGCAGTTCTTC
>TRBV4-3|-|TRBJ1-4|-
CASSQGIQGAEKLFF
TGCGCCAGCAGCCAAGGCATTCAGGGTGCGGAAAAACTGTTTTTT
>TRBV7-2|-|TRBJ1-4|-
CASSLAEATNEKLFF
TGTGCCAGCAGCTTAGCGGAGGCAACTAATGAAAAACTGTTTTTT
>TRBV28|-|TRBJ1-3|TRBD1
CAGQEYRSGNTIYF
TGTGCCGGACAGGAATACCGCTCTGGAAACACCATATATTTT
>TRBV10-3|few|TRBJ1-2|TRBD1
CAITERRDRDYGYTF
TGTGCCATCACCGAGCGTAGGGACAGGGACTATGGCTACACCTTC
>TRBV2|once|TRBJ2-2|-
CASSERQGGGYTGELFF
TGTGCCAGCAGTGAACGTCAGGGGGGCGGGTACACCGGGGAGCTGTTTTTT
>TRBV24-1|-|TRBJ1-5|-
CATRLSGGRGQPQHF
TGTGCCACCAGGCTCTCCGGAGGGCGGGGACAGCCCCAGCATTTT
>TRBV19|-|TRBJ2-1|-
CASSDNAGISYNEQFF
TGTGCCAGTAGCGACAACGCAGGAATCTCCTACAATGAGCAGTTCTTC
>TRBV7-2|-|TRBJ1-6|-
CASSLGLGNSPLHF
TGTGCCAGCAGCTTAGGCCTCGGTAATTCACCCCTCCACTTT
>TRBV29-1|-|TRBJ2-7|-
CSVGQKLAPEQYF
TGCAGCGTGGGCCAAAAACTAGCTCCGGAGCAGTACTTC
>TRBV7-2|-|TRBJ1-1|-
CASSVQNTEAFF
TGTGCCAGCAGCGTACAGAACACTGAAGCTTTCTTT
>TRBV7-2|-|TRBJ2-7|TRBD2
CASRATGTNIFEQYF
TGTGCCAGCAGAGCTACCGGGACTAACATCTTCGAGCAGTACTTC
>TRBV7-8|-|TRBJ2-7|-
CASSSPGSLFYEQYF
TGTGCCAGCAGCTCCCCAGGGTCCCTCTTCTACGAGCAGTACTTC
>TRBV24-1|-|TRBJ2-3|-
CATSDLPSSGTDTQYF
TGTGCCACCAGTGATTTGCCGTCATCGGGAACAGATACGCAGTATTTT
>TRBV5-1|once|TRBJ2-3|TRBD1
CASQQGASTDTQYF
TGCGCCAGCCAACAGGGGGCTAGCACAGATACGCAGTATTTT
>TRBV21-1|-|TRBJ1-2|-
CASSRWENNYGYTF
TGTGCCAGCAGCAGATGGGAGAATAACTATGGCTACACCTTC
>TRBV9|-|TRBJ2-3|TRBD2
CASSTRGRGDTDTQYF
TGTGCCAGCAGCACAAGAGGGCGGGGGGATACAGATACGCAGTATTTT
>TRBV2|-|TRBJ2-7|-
CASSSTSHEQYF
TGTGCCAGCAGTTCGACTTCACACGAGCAGTACTTC
>TRBV7-7|-|TRBJ2-3|TRBD2
CASSQRLSGGADTQYF
TGTGCTAGCAGCCAAAGACTGAGCGGGGGGGCGGATACGCAGTATTTT
>TRBV19|-|TRBJ1-1|TRBD1
CASSILPGQGQPQRNTEAFF
TGTGCCAGTAGTATTCTACCGGGACAGGGACAACCCCAAAGAAACACTGAAGCTTTCTTT